The 28 T cell receptor beta chains below all came from one sample that was sequenced in a study of blood T cells in healthy people across ages. The second PCR ran about 6 to 11 cycles with a sample-barcoded 5' primer and J-beta primers. TCRdb redid the calling of the 5' RACE reads with MiXCR, one entry per CDR3 protein. Seen here are around 1.7 million distinct CDR3 sequences, 28% observed once, and the top ten hold roughly 8%. The sample consisted of blood. These receptors were collected from a woman between 25 and 40 years old in good health.

This clonotype was detected many times. This sequence joins TRBV12-3 or TRBV12-4 and TRBJ1-5; a weak D match, TRBD1 (5 bases). CDR3 length: 14 amino acids. V was trimmed by 3 bases and J by 10 bases, leaving 16 bases between them. The CDR3 region is CASSLGTVMIPQHF. CDR3 nucleotides: TGTGCCAGCAGTTTGGGGACGGTTATGATACCCCAGCATTTT.

The chain employs TRBV3-1 and TRBJ2-1; the match to TRBD2 covers 12 bases. CDR1 is LGHDT, CDR2 YNNKEL, per germline (reference sequence). This CDR3 comprises 17 residues. V shed 1 base, J shed 3 bases, and the junction held 4 bases outside the gene matches. The CDR3 region is CASSQGGLAGIYNEQFF. The CDR3 nucleotides read TGTGCCAGCAGCCAAGGTGGACTAGCGGGGATCTACAATGAGCAGTTCTTC.

V is TRBV20-1 and J is TRBJ2-5; 9 bases line up with TRBD2. This CDR3 spans 14 amino acids. Germline lookup yields CDR1 DFQATT and CDR2 SNEGSKA (reference sequence). The V gene end was trimmed by 6 bases and the J gene end by 1 base; junction bases not matched to a gene: 6. DNA of the CDR3: TGCAGTGCGCTACTAGCGGGTAGCCAAGAGACCCAGTACTTC. The encoded protein is CSALLAGSQETQYF.

This clonotype occurred a few times. The chain employs TRBV11-2 and TRBJ2-3; D might be TRBD2 (5 bases). Germline values: CDR1 SGHAT, CDR2 FQNNGV. The CDR3 is made up of 17 amino acids. Deletions cut 0 bases from V and 0 bases from J, with 13 bases between. CDR3 loop: CASSLDQSGASTDTQYF. CDR3 DNA: TGTGCCAGCAGCTTAGATCAGAGCGGAGCTAGCACAGATACGCAGTATTTT. Full variable domain (rest looked up from reference TRBV11-2 and TRBJ2-3): EAGVAQSPRYKIIEKRQSVAFWCNPISGHATLYWYQQILGQGPKLLIQFQNNGVVDDSQLPKDRFSAERLKGVDSTLKIQPAKLEDSAVYLCASSLDQSGASTDTQYFGPGTRLTVL.

This clonotype showed up just a few times. CDR3 amino acids: CSAGTAEGPQHF. For the CDR3, the DNA is TGCAGTGCCGGGACCGCTGAGGGCCCCCAGCATTTT. V usage is TRBV20-1 and J usage is TRBJ1-5; D might be TRBD1 (5 bases). CDR1 DFQATT and CDR2 SNEGSKA come from the germline V gene (reference sequence). Deletions cut 6 bases from V and 10 bases from J, with 16 bases between. CDR3 length: 12 amino acids.

Notes on this clonotype: Just one base apart from a much larger clone, this may be a read error. The chain couples TRBV9 to TRBJ2-5, with a tentative D call TRBD2 (6 bases). The last part of the DNA fits TRBJ2-7 better; the J call may be wrong. The CDR3 totals 14 residues. CDR1 and CDR2 from the germline V gene are SGDLS and YYNGEE. The CDR3 loop is CASSRRDGWDEQYF. The CDR3 DNA is TGTGCCAGCAGCAGGAGGGACGGGTGGGACGAGCAGTACTTC.

Only a few counts were recorded for this clonotype. The chain has TRBV12-3 or TRBV12-4 and TRBJ2-1, with 7 positions matching TRBD1. The CDR3 has 14 residues. The V and J ends lost 4 bases and 5 bases, in that order; junction bases with no gene match: 5. This CDR3 reads CASSSGTVNNEQFF. The CDR3 nucleotides are TGTGCCAGCAGTTCCGGGACAGTTAACAATGAGCAGTTCTTC.

The chain is built from TRBV20-1 and TRBJ2-1; 8 bases map to TRBD1. There are 14 residues in the CDR3. Germline V gene lookup returns CDR1 DFQATT and CDR2 SNEGSKA (reference sequence). Trimming at V came to 6 bases and at J to 7 bases, leaving 11 bases not matched to a gene. As DNA, the CDR3 is TGCAGTGCAGACAGGGGCCGCCAAACTAATGAGCAGTTCTTC. This codes for CSADRGRQTNEQFF.

A few counts support this clonotype. The chain couples TRBV4-1 to TRBJ2-1; 11 nucleotides align to TRBD2. Germline CDR1 reads MGHRA; CDR2 reads YSYEKL. The V gene end was trimmed by 0 bases and the J gene end by 8 bases; junction bases not matched to a gene: 15. This CDR3 region has 19 residues. DNA for the CDR3: TGCGCCAGCAGCCAAGAACGGGTGCCTAGCGGGGGGTACATAGATGAGCAGTTCTTC. Protein product: CASSQERVPSGGYIDEQFF.

The genes are TRBV4-1 and TRBJ1-2; TRBD1 aligns across 9 bases. From germline, CDR1 is MGHRA and CDR2 YSYEKL. The V and J ends lost 7 bases and 3 bases, in that order; junction bases with no gene match: 15. The CDR3 loop spans 17 amino acids. The DNA of the CDR3 is TGCGCCAGCACGCGAGTCCCGGGACAGGGTTTGGACTATGGCTACACCTTC. Its translation: CASTRVPGQGLDYGYTF.

This clonotype was found a few times. J is TRBJ2-1 and V is TRBV12-3 or TRBV12-4; TRBD1 aligns across 7 bases. The J segment lost 7 bases and the V segment lost 6 bases, leaving 12 bases of the junction unmatched. This CDR3 region has 15 residues. The DNA for the CDR3 is TGTGCCAGCAGCTCTCGAGGGGGCGCGTCAAATGAGCAGTTCTTC. Amino acids: CASSSRGGASNEQFF.

The rearrangement uses TRBV12-3 or TRBV12-4 and TRBJ2-2; 8 bases line up with TRBD1. The CDR3 contains 16 residues. The trim removed 6 bases at V and 4 bases at J, leaving 10 bases unmatched. The CDR3 region has the DNA TGTGCCAGCAGCCCCGGGGACAGGAGGAGCACCGGGGAGCTGTTTTTT. It is translated as CASSPGDRRSTGELFF.

Comments on this clonotype: Only one base separates this from a far larger clonotype, so it likely reflects a read error. The genes are TRBV7-2 and TRBJ2-7; perhaps TRBD1 as D (6 bases). Germline CDR1 and CDR2: SGHTA and FQGNSA. The CDR3 length is 14 residues. Between the trimmed V and J ends, which lost 5 bases and 2 bases, there was a span of 13 bases. The CDR3 DNA sequence: TGTGCCAGCAGCCCACGGACAGATACCTACGAGCAGTACTTC. Amino acid sequence: CASSPRTDTYEQYF.

This clonotype was seen at least ten times. V gene TRBV10-3 combines with J gene TRBJ1-2; no definite D call. The germline V and J ends were trimmed by 2 bases and 5 bases, with 6 bases remaining between them. Germline V CDR1 and CDR2: ENHRY, SYGVKD. There are 12 residues in the CDR3. The CDR3, as DNA: TGTGCCATCAGTGAGGGAACGTATGGCTACACCTTC. It yields the protein CAISEGTYGYTF.

The chain has TRBV6-5 and TRBJ1-6; the D is unclear. CDR3 length equals 14 residues. CDR1 MNHEY and CDR2 SVGAGI come from the germline V gene. The V and J ends lost 6 bases and 7 bases respectively, with 13 bases between them. CDR3 DNA: TGTGCCAGCAGATCCGACATGGTGAATTCACCCCTCCACTTT. Protein product: CASRSDMVNSPLHF.

This clonotype showed up just a few times. The chain links TRBV7-8 to TRBJ2-7, with 8 nucleotides matching TRBD2. The ends lost 5 bases at V and 2 bases at J; junction bases unmatched: 11. CDR1 is SGHVS, CDR2 FQNEAQ, per germline. This CDR3 has 16 amino acids. The CDR3 nucleotides read TGTGCCAGCAGCCCGCCGCGGGAGGCAGGGCCCTACGAGCAGTACTTC. Translated: CASSPPREAGPYEQYF.

The V and J genes are TRBV5-1 and TRBJ2-1; D is perhaps TRBD1 or TRBD2 (5 bases each). Per the germline V gene, CDR1 is SGHRS and CDR2 is YFSETQ. The CDR3 totals 14 residues. Trimming took 4 bases from V and 8 from J, leaving 16 bases between them. CDR3 residues: CASSRQGEIDEQFF. CDR3 coding DNA: TGCGCCAGCAGCCGGCAGGGAGAGATCGATGAGCAGTTCTTC.

This rearrangement joins TRBV9 to TRBJ2-3, with D perhaps given as TRBD1 or TRBD2 (5 bases each). Looked up from germline, CDR1 is SGDLS and CDR2 is YYNGEE. The germline V and J ends were trimmed by 0 bases and 4 bases, with 12 bases remaining between them. This CDR3 has 15 residues. The CDR3 DNA follows: TGTGCCAGCAGCGTAGTATCCGTGGGGGCAGATACGCAGTATTTT. Translation: CASSVVSVGADTQYF.

This clonotype was seen only a few times. The junction differs from germline at one of its ends, possibly a read error. The rearrangement joins TRBV7-2 to TRBJ1-2; tentatively, D is TRBD1 (6 bases). The CDR3 covers 15 residues. The V gene's germline CDR1 is SGHTA and CDR2 FQGNSA. CDR3 DNA sequence: TGTGCCAGCAACTTAGCGCAGGGGCCGACCTATGGCTACACCTTC. Its protein product is CASNLAQGPTYGYTF.

As to this clonotype: One end of the junction fails to match germline, which may point to a read error. J is TRBJ2-1 and V is TRBV7-9, with 9 bases that match TRBD2. This CDR3 spans 14 amino acids. Germline loops: CDR1 SEHNR, CDR2 FQNEAQ (reference sequence). Here the CDR3 reads CTSSFSGSFGEQFF. The CDR3 DNA sequence: TGTACCAGCAGCTTTAGCGGGAGTTTTGGTGAGCAGTTCTTC.

As for this clonotype: The junction and the germline gene differ at one end; a read error may be behind it. The V call is TRBV12-3 or TRBV12-4, the J call TRBJ2-5; TRBD2 matches at 14 bases. The CDR3 is 17 residues long. DNA for the CDR3: TGTACCAGCAGTCCAGGACTAGCGGGGGGTCTAGCTGAGACCCAGTACTTC. The encoded protein is CTSSPGLAGGLAETQYF.

This clonotype was counted at least ten times. The chain has TRBV2 and TRBJ2-4; D unresolved. The J call is in doubt because the DNA end fits TRBJ2-7 better. CDR1 and CDR2 (germline): SNHLY, FYNNEI. The CDR3 covers 13 residues. CDR3 bases: TGTGCCAGCAGTGAGGAACAGACCTACGAGCAGTACTTC. Translation: CASSEEQTYEQYF.

This chain connects TRBV2 to TRBJ1-1, with D uncertain. Trimming took off 5 bases at V and 1 base at J, with 11 bases between the two ends. The CDR3 has 14 amino acids. Germline V gene lookup returns CDR1 SNHLY and CDR2 FYNNEI. The CDR3 DNA reads TGTGCCAGCAGTAGAAGAGACTGGAACACTGAAGCTTTCTTT. This translates into CASSRRDWNTEAFF.

The V and J genes are TRBV7-2 and TRBJ1-6; D unclear. Deletions cut 8 bases from V and 7 bases from J, with 15 bases between. The CDR3 is made up of 14 amino acids. CDR1 is SGHTA, CDR2 FQGNSA, per germline. The CDR3 bases are TGTGCCAGCCGGCCCGGGCAGCTCAATTCACCCCTCCACTTT. Protein: CASRPGQLNSPLHF.

This clonotype was detected a few times. The J gene is TRBJ2-2, the V gene TRBV12-3 or TRBV12-4, with D maybe TRBD2 (6 bases). Trimming stripped 4 bases from V and 8 bases from J, with 8 bases between. The length of the CDR3 is 12 residues. CDR3 sequence: CASSSGLGELFF. For the CDR3, the DNA is TGTGCCAGCAGTTCAGGACTAGGGGAGCTGTTTTTT.

V and J are TRBV18 and TRBJ2-5; 12 bases are a match to TRBD2. The DNA end is a closer match to TRBJ2-1, so the J assignment may be wrong. The CDR3 extends over 15 amino acids. Germline V gene sequence: CDR1 KGHSH, CDR2 LQKENI. Here the CDR3 DNA reads TGTGCCAGCCCGCGCCTGACTAGCGGGAGAGAGACCCAGTTCTTC. Translated, it gives CASPRLTSGRETQFF.

The chain uses TRBV20-1 and TRBJ1-1; TRBD1 might be the D (6 bases). The germline V and J ends were trimmed by 4 bases and 0 bases, with 18 bases remaining between them. CDR3 size: 16 residues. Germline lookup yields CDR1 DFQATT and CDR2 SNEGSKA (reference sequence). CDR3 DNA sequence: TGCAGTGCTATAAGGGGGGCGAGGATGATGAACACTGAAGCTTTCTTT. Protein sequence: CSAIRGARMMNTEAFF.

Remarks on this clonotype: One end of the junction does not line up with germline, which may come from a read error. The genes are TRBV6-2 or TRBV6-3 and TRBJ1-1; 7 positions match TRBD1. The CDR3 runs to 16 residues. The germline gives CDR1 MNHEY, CDR2 SVGEGT. This CDR3 reads CASSYFLGQKNTEAFF. CDR3 DNA sequence: TGTGCCAGCAGCTACTTTTTGGGACAGAAGAACACTGAAGCTTTCTTT.